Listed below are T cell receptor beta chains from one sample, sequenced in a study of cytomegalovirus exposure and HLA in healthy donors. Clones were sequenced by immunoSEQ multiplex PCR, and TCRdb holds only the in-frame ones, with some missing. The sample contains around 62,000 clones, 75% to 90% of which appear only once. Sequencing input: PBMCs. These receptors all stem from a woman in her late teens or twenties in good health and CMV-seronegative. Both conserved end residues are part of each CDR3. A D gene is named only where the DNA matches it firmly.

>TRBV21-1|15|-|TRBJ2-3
CASSKGDSLTDTQYF
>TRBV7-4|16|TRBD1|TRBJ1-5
CASSLGETGEVKPQHF
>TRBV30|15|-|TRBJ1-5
CAWSFEAGGNQPQHF
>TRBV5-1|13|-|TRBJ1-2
CASRLLEGQGYTF
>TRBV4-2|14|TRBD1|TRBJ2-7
CASSRAGGSYEQYF
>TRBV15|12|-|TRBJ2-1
CATGGGSGVQFF
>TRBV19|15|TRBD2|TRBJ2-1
CASSTGTSIYNEQFF
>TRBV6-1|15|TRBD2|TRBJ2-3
CASSESVAGVDTQYF
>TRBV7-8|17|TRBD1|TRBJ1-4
CASSLPIDRGLGEKLFF
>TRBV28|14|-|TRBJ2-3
CASSFIRGTDTQYF
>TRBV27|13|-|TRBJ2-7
CASSLLGAYEQYF
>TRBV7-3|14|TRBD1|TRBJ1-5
CASSSTGGSQPQHF
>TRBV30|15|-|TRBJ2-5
CAWSGGTVGRETQYF
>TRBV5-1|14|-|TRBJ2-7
CASSLVGSRLEQYF
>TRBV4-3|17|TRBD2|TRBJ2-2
CASSQVPAGGLTGELFF
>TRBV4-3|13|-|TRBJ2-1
CASSETEYNEQFF
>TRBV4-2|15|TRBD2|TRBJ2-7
CASSQGGGGHYEQYF
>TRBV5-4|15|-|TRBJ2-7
CASSLSTSNPYEQYF
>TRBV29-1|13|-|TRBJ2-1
CSADRSQSGEQFF
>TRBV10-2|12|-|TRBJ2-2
CASSVPVGELFF
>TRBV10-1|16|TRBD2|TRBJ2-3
CASSGGLAGEVVTQYF
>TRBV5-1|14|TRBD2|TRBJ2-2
CASSTSAHTGELFF
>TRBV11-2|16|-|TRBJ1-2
CASSPIRQGTNYGYTF
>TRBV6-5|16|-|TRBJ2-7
CASSYSGGGLTYEQYF
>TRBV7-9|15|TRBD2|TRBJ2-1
CASSLKTSGGGEQFF
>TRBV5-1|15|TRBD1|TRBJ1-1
CASSLVTGAPIEAFF
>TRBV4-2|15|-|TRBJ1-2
CASSQGGRRFVGYTF
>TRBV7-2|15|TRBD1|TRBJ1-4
CASSLVGTGGEKLFF
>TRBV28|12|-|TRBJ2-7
CASSFVSYEQYF
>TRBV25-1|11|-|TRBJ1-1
CASSWHTEAFF